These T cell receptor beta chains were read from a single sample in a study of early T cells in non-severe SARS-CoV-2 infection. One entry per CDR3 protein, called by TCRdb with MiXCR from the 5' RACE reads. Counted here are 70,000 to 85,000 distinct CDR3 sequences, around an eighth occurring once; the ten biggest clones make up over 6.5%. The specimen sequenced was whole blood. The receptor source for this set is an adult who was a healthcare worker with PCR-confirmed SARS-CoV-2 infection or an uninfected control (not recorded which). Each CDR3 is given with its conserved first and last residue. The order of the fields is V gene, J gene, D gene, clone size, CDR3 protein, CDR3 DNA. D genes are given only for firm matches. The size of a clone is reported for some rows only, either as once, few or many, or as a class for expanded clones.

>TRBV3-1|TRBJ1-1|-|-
CASSPSEGRTEAFF
TGTGCCAGCAGCCCATCCGAAGGGAGGACTGAAGCTTTCTTT
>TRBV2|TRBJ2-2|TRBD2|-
CASSEVATGLAGLNTGELFF
TGTGCCAGCAGTGAAGTAGCTACGGGACTAGCGGGCCTAAACACCGGGGAGCTGTTTTTT
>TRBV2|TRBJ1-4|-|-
CASSEVNVKLFF
TGTGCCAGCAGTGAAGTTAATGTAAAACTGTTTTTT
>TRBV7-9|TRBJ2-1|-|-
CASSAEQVSYNEQFF
TGTGCCAGCAGCGCTGAACAGGTCTCCTACAATGAGCAGTTCTTC
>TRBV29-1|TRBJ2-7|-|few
CSALTGLDSYEQYF
TGCAGCGCCCTGACAGGACTTGACTCCTACGAGCAGTACTTC
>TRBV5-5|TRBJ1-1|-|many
CASSWLVPPNTEAFF
TGTGCCAGCAGCTGGCTAGTGCCCCCTAACACTGAAGCTTTCTTT
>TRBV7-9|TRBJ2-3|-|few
CASSPRASTDTQYF
TGTGCCAGCAGCCCCAGGGCTAGCACAGATACGCAGTATTTT
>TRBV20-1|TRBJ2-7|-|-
CSADGPRGGYEQYF
TGCAGTGCTGACGGACCGCGTGGCGGATACGAGCAGTACTTC
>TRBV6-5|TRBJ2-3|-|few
CASSSRDLSDTQYF
TGTGCCAGCAGTTCCCGGGACTTATCAGATACGCAGTATTTT
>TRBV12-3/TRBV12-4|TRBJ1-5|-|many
CASSRVGDDQPQHF
TGTGCCAGCAGTCGAGTTGGGGATGATCAGCCCCAGCATTTT
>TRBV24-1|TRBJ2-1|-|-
CATSRTGDEQFF
TGTGCCACCTCCAGAACTGGGGATGAGCAGTTCTTC
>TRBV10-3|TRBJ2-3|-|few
CAISDYRVGGTDTQYF
TGTGCCATCAGTGATTACAGGGTTGGGGGCACAGATACGCAGTATTTT
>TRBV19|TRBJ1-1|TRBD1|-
CASSITGANTEAFF
TGTGCCAGTAGCATTACAGGGGCCAACACTGAAGCTTTCTTT
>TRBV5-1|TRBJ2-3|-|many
CASGPETNTQYF
TGCGCCAGCGGTCCCGAAACAAATACGCAGTATTTT
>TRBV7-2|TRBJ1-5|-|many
CASSLYDSGNQPQHF
TGTGCCAGCAGCTTATACGACAGCGGCAATCAGCCCCAGCATTTT
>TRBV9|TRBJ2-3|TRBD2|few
CASSVGASGRMSTDTQYF
TGTGCCAGCAGCGTAGGCGCTAGCGGGAGGATGAGCACAGATACGCAGTATTTT
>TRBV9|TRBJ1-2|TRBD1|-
CASSVEGGQDIYGYTF
TGTGCCAGCAGCGTAGAAGGGGGACAGGATATCTATGGCTACACCTTC
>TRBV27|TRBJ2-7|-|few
CASSLPTGDESYEQYF
TGTGCCAGCAGTTTACCAACAGGCGATGAGTCCTACGAGCAGTACTTC
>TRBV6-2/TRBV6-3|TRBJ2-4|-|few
CASRAGHEVRNIQYF
TGTGCCAGCAGAGCCGGCCACGAGGTTCGAAACATTCAGTACTTC
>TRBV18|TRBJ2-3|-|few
CASSSSDTQYF
TGTGCCAGCTCATCTTCAGATACGCAGTATTTT
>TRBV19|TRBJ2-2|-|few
CASSGHLNTGELFF
TGTGCCAGTAGCGGGCATTTGAACACCGGGGAGCTGTTTTTT
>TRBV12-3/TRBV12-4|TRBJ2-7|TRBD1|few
CASSPRDRGNYEQYF
TGTGCCAGCAGCCCCCGGGACAGGGGCAACTACGAGCAGTACTTC
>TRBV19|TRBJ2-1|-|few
CASSIEGLSYNEQFF
TGTGCCAGTAGTATCGAGGGCCTGTCCTACAATGAGCAGTTCTTC
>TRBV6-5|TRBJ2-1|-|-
CASSYERRGAQFF
TGTGCCAGCAGTTACGAACGTAGAGGCGCGCAGTTCTTC
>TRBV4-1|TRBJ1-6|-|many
CASSQDDVVGANSPLHF
TGCGCCAGCAGCCAAGATGATGTCGTCGGGGCTAATTCACCCCTCCACTTT
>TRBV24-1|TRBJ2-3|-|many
CATSDPSGPTDTQYF
TGTGCCACCAGTGATCCCTCTGGGCCTACAGATACGCAGTATTTT
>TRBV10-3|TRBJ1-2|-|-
CAISESRGYTF
TGTGCCATCAGTGAGTCGCGCGGCTACACCTTC
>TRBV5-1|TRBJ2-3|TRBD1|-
CASSLGQDRTDTQYF
TGCGCCAGCAGCTTAGGACAGGATCGCACAGATACGCAGTATTTT
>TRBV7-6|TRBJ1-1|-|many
CASSPSVGGAEAFF
TGTGCCAGCAGCCCAAGTGTGGGGGGCGCTGAAGCTTTCTTT
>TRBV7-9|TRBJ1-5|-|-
CASSEGIQPQHF
TGTGCCAGCAGCGAAGGTATTCAGCCCCAGCATTTT
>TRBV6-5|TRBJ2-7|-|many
CASSRGAGYEQYF
TGTGCCAGCAGTAGGGGCGCAGGCTACGAGCAGTACTTC
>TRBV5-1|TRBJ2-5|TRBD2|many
CASSLRLAGSQETQYF
TGCGCCAGCAGCTTGAGGCTAGCGGGATCCCAAGAGACCCAGTACTTC
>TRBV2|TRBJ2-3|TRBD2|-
CAGLLALADTQYF
TGTGCCGGGTTACTAGCGCTGGCAGATACGCAGTATTTT
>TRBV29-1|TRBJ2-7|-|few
CSVPGTADPSYEQYF
TGCAGCGTCCCTGGGACGGCCGACCCCTCCTACGAGCAGTACTTC
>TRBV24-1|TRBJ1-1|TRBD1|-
CATSDGTGGGEAFF
TGTGCCACCAGTGATGGGACAGGGGGCGGGGAAGCTTTCTTT
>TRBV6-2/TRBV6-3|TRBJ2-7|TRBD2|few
CASSYRLAAPSSYEQYF
TGTGCCAGCAGTTACAGGCTAGCGGCTCCCAGCTCCTACGAGCAGTACTTC
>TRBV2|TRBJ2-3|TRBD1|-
CASSRDRTMDTQYF
TGTGCCAGCAGTCGGGACAGAACAATGGATACGCAGTATTTT
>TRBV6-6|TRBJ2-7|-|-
CASNAAGEYEQYF
TGTGCCAGCAACGCAGCGGGCGAATACGAGCAGTACTTC
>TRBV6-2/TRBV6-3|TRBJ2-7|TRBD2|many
CALSITSGPSYEQYF
TGTGCCCTCAGCATTACTAGCGGCCCCTCCTACGAGCAGTACTTC
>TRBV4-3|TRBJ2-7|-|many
CASSQDPGAPFNEQYF
TGCGCCAGCAGCCAAGATCCCGGGGCCCCATTCAACGAGCAGTACTTC
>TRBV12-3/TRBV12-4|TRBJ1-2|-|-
CASRGSDRLSYGYTF
TGTGCCAGCCGAGGGTCAGATCGTCTTTCCTATGGCTACACCTTC
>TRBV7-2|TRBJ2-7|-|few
CASSLVGDIGEQYF
TGTGCCAGCAGCTTAGTAGGGGATATAGGCGAGCAGTACTTC
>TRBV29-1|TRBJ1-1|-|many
CSVRDFSTEAFF
TGCAGCGTTAGGGACTTCTCCACTGAAGCTTTCTTT
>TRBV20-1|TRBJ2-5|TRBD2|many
CSARDSGRATETQYF
TGCAGTGCTAGGGATAGCGGGAGGGCCACGGAGACCCAGTACTTC
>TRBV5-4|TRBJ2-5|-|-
CASSLAGLRETQYF
TGTGCCAGCAGCTTGGCAGGGTTACGAGAGACCCAGTACTTC
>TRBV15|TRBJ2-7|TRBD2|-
CATSRDSLLAGGNTYEQYF
TGTGCCACCAGCAGAGATTCTCTCCTAGCGGGAGGGAATACGTACGAGCAGTACTTC
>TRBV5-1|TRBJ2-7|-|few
CASSSTPRPEQYF
TGCGCCAGCAGCTCGACCCCGAGGCCCGAGCAGTACTTC
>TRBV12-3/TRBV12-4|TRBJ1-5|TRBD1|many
CASSLYSLGQGVSNQPQHF
TGTGCCAGCAGTTTATATTCTTTGGGGCAGGGGGTTAGCAATCAGCCCCAGCATTTT
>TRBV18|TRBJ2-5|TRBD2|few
CASSIASGRLQETQYF
TGTGCCAGCTCAATCGCTAGCGGACGTTTACAAGAGACCCAGTACTTC
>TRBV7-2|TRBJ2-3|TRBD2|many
CASSPRGYSGTMRTDTQYF
TGTGCCAGCAGCCCGAGGGGATATAGCGGGACCATGCGCACAGATACGCAGTATTTT
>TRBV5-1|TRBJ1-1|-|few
CASSLEDTEAFF
TGCGCCAGCAGCTTGGAAGACACTGAAGCTTTCTTT
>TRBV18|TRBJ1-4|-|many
CASSPPEQGEEKLFF
TGTGCCAGCTCACCGCCGGAGCAGGGTGAAGAAAAACTGTTTTTT
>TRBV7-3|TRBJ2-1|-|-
CASSPRASSNEQFF
TGTGCCAGCAGCCCCAGGGCTAGCTCGAATGAGCAGTTCTTC
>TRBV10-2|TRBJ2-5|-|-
CASSVGVTPLQETQYF
TGCGCCAGCAGTGTAGGGGTGACTCCGCTCCAAGAGACCCAGTACTTC
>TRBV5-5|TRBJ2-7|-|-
CASSLVRSGDEQYF
TGTGCCAGCAGCTTGGTAAGGTCGGGGGACGAGCAGTACTTC